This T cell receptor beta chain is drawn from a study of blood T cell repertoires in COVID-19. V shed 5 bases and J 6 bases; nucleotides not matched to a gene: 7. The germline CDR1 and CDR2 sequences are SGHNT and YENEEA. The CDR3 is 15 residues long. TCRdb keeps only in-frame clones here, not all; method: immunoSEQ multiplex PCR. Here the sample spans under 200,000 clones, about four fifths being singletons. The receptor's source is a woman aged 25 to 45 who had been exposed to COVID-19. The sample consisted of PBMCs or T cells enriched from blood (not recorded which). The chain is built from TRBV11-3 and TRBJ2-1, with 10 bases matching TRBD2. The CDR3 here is CASSPGPSGGNEQFF. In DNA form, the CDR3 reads TGTGCCAGCAGCCCAGGTCCTAGCGGGGGCAATGAGCAGTTCTTC.